Below are 23 T cell receptor beta chains sequenced from a single sample in a study of human T cells and chemical hapten exposure. In TCRdb, the RACE reads were re-called with MiXCR into one record per CDR3 protein. The sample holds 40,000 or so distinct CDR3 sequences, roughly 13% seen once. Specified time point: patch test 3, about 24 weeks after DPC sensitization. The treatment here: therapeutic diphenylcyclopropenone sensitization with weekly scalp DPC. Whole blood, unfractionated, served as the material for total RNA extraction. Sequenced material: whole blood, taken in connection with sensitization to the hapten diphenylcyclopropenone (DPC). These receptors were taken from a woman aged 40-49 years with alopecia areata. Some clones in this sample may be carry-over from other donors' samples.

The table lists this clonotype with a few counts. The V call is TRBV7-3, the J call TRBJ2-1; 7 positions agree with TRBD2. Germline CDR1 is SGHTA and CDR2 is FQGTGA. CDR3 size: 15 residues. Germline trimming cut 2 bases from V and 8 bases from J; bases unmatched to any gene: 9. CDR3 in amino acids: CASSLFGGSVYEQFF. In nucleotides, the CDR3 is TGTGCCAGCAGCTTATTTGGCGGGAGTGTCTATGAGCAGTTCTTC.

This clonotype was found many times. This chain links TRBV3-1 with TRBJ2-1; 7 bases map to TRBD1. V shed 0 bases and J 7 bases; nucleotides not matched to a gene: 9. This CDR3 has 16 amino acids. Germline V lookup: CDR1 LGHDT, CDR2 YNNKEL (reference sequence). This CDR3 is CASSQDLLQGKNEQFF. The CDR3, as DNA: TGTGCCAGCAGCCAAGATCTTTTACAGGGGAAGAATGAGCAGTTCTTC.

This clonotype showed up many times. The rearrangement links TRBV6-5 to TRBJ1-5; D call uncertain. CDR1 and CDR2 from the germline V gene are MNHEY and SVGAGI. The CDR3 loop spans 15 amino acids. The V and J ends lost 0 bases and 4 bases respectively, with 10 bases between them. The CDR3 is CASSYSGRENQPQHF. In DNA, the CDR3 is TGTGCCAGCAGTTACTCTGGGCGGGAGAATCAGCCCCAGCATTTT.

This clonotype was seen only a few times. This rearrangement joins TRBV29-1 to TRBJ2-2; D may be TRBD1 or TRBD2 (5 bases each). Germline CDR1 SQVTM, CDR2 ANQGSEA. V lost 6 bases, J lost 4 bases, and 12 bases lay in between. CDR3 length: 13 residues. The CDR3 nucleotides are TGCAGCGTCTTCGAGGGGTTCACCGGGGAGCTGTTTTTT. It specifies CSVFEGFTGELFF.

The chain joins TRBV7-8 to TRBJ2-5, with D unresolved. Germline CDR1 SGHVS, CDR2 FQNEAQ. V lost 2 bases and J lost 4, with 17 bases in between. This CDR3 is built from 16 residues. The CDR3 nucleotides are TGTGCCAGCAGCTTATTTGCGGCCAGGCCGGGAGAGACCCAGTACTTC. Encoded protein: CASSLFAARPGETQYF.

J is TRBJ1-1 and V is TRBV10-3, with D hard to call. This CDR3 is built from 14 residues. The germline CDR1 and CDR2 sequences are ENHRY and SYGVKD. Trimming cost V 6 bases and J 0 bases, with 11 bases left between them. The CDR3 spells CAISRDPMNTEAFF. CDR3 nucleotide sequence: TGTGCCATCAGCCGAGACCCCATGAACACTGAAGCTTTCTTT.

This clonotype was counted only a few times. The rearrangement links TRBV2 to TRBJ2-7; 8 nucleotides align to TRBD2. Germline V gene data show CDR1 as SNHLY and CDR2 as FYNNEI. With 8 bases clipped from V and 4 bases from J, the junction kept 7 bases outside the gene matches. This CDR3 is 13 amino acids long. The CDR3 sequence: CASEGSGAYEQYF. CDR3 sequence (DNA): TGTGCCAGCGAGGGTAGCGGGGCTTACGAGCAGTACTTC.

The sample holds many counts of this clonotype. The V call is TRBV10-2, the J call TRBJ2-1; D gene uncertain. V was cut by 8 bases and J by 0 bases, with 8 bases left in between. The CDR3 covers 13 residues. In germline, CDR1 is WSHSY, CDR2 SAAADI. CDR3 in DNA: TGCGCCAGCTCGCGGCGCTCCTACAATGAGCAGTTCTTC. It encodes CASSRRSYNEQFF.

There are a few counts of this clonotype. CDR3 sequence reads: CASRTMSGQPQHF. The DNA of the CDR3 is TGTGCCAGCAGGACAATGAGCGGGCAGCCCCAGCATTTT. The gene calls are TRBV6-6 and TRBJ1-5; no reliable D call. The CDR3 spans 13 residues. Germline CDR1 is MNHNY and CDR2 is SVGAGI (reference sequence). V was cut by 6 bases and J by 7 bases, with 13 bases left in between.

This clonotype was counted ten times or more. This chain joins TRBV12-3 or TRBV12-4 and TRBJ2-1, with a tentative D call TRBD2 (6 bases). This CDR3 contains 13 residues. The V and J ends lost 7 bases and 3 bases respectively, with 10 bases between them. The CDR3 here is CASTAGSYNEQFF. Written as DNA, the CDR3 is TGTGCCAGCACCGCCGGGAGCTACAATGAGCAGTTCTTC.

This chain links TRBV18 with TRBJ2-5, with 9 bases aligning to TRBD1. Germline CDR1 and CDR2: KGHSH and LQKENI. V shed 4 bases and J 5 bases; nucleotides not matched to a gene: 11. The CDR3 totals 16 residues. The CDR3 bases are TGTGCCAGCTCACGACCCGGGACAGGGTTACGTGAGACCCAGTACTTC. Its protein is CASSRPGTGLRETQYF.

This clonotype was recorded many times. The chain employs TRBV13 and TRBJ1-5; D is uncertain. Trimming removed 4 bases at V and 6 bases at J, with 7 bases between. Looked up from germline, CDR1 is PRHDT and CDR2 is FYEKMQ (reference sequence). CDR3 size: 12 residues. The CDR3: CASSSFGQPQHF. CDR3 sequence (DNA): TGTGCCAGCAGCTCGTTTGGTCAGCCCCAGCATTTT.

In this sample, this clonotype turned up many times. CDR3 in amino acids: CASRAGLSTDTQYF. CDR3 coding DNA: TGTGCCAGCAGGGCGGGCTTAAGCACAGATACGCAGTATTTT. The chain uses TRBV2 and TRBJ2-3; possibly TRBD2 for D (5 bases). Trimming took off 6 bases at V and 0 bases at J, with 10 bases between the two ends. Per the germline V gene, CDR1 is SNHLY and CDR2 is FYNNEI. This CDR3 comprises 14 residues.

The table lists this clonotype with a few counts. The J gene is TRBJ2-7, the V gene TRBV20-1; 11 nucleotides match TRBD1. Germline CDR1 reads DFQATT; CDR2 reads SNEGSKA (reference sequence). Trimming took 0 bases from V and 6 from J; bases not matched to a gene: 7. This CDR3 is 15 amino acids long. CDR3 bases: TGCAGTGCTAGAGATGCGGGGACAGGGGGTTTCGAGCAGTACTTC. Translated, it gives CSARDAGTGGFEQYF.

There are a few counts of this clonotype. The rearrangement uses TRBV29-1 and TRBJ2-7; 9 bases align to TRBD2. This CDR3 comprises 14 residues. Germline V gene lookup returns CDR1 SQVTM and CDR2 ANQGSEA. V lost 7 bases to trimming and J lost 5 bases; unmatched junction nucleotides: 12. The CDR3 spells CSAQREAVNDEQYF. Here the CDR3 DNA reads TGCAGCGCGCAGCGGGAGGCCGTGAACGACGAGCAGTACTTC.

The V gene is TRBV28, the J gene TRBJ2-4; tentative D call: TRBD2 (6 bases). With 3 bases removed from V and 15 bases from J, the gap between germline ends came to 12 bases. This CDR3 spans 11 amino acids. Germline V gene data show CDR1 as MDHEN and CDR2 as SYDVKM. The DNA of the CDR3 is TGTGCCAGCAGTTTGGAGGGATCGGTGTACTTC. This sequence encodes CASSLEGSVYF. Based on the CDR3 plus reference TRBV28 and TRBJ2-4, the full variable domain is DVKVTQSSRYLVKRTGEKVFLECVQDMDHENMFWYRQDPGLGLRLIYFSYDVKMKEKGDIPEGYSVSREKKERFSLILESASTNQTSMYLCASSLEGSVYFGAGTRLSVL.

The CDR3 protein is CASSHRTSSQGEQYF. For the CDR3, the DNA is TGCGCCAGCAGCCATCGGACTAGCAGCCAAGGTGAGCAGTACTTC. The chain has TRBV4-1 and TRBJ2-7; 8 bases are a match to TRBD2. The CDR3 loop spans 15 amino acids. J was trimmed by 7 bases and V by 3 bases; bases with no gene match: 11. Per germline, CDR1 MGHRA and CDR2 YSYEKL.

In this sample, this clonotype turned up many times. The J gene is TRBJ2-1, the V gene TRBV6-2 or TRBV6-3; D is possibly TRBD1 or TRBD2 (5 bases each). CDR3 length: 17 amino acids. The V end was cut by 7 bases, the J end by 14 bases, with 33 bases between. Germline CDR1 and CDR2: MNHEY and SVGEGT. The CDR3 coding sequence is TGTGCCAGCACCCTTGGCTTGGGGACCGCTACATCGAGGGACGAGTTCTTC. Its protein is CASTLGLGTATSRDEFF.

This clonotype was seen a handful of times. The chain carries TRBV10-2 and TRBJ1-2, with TRBD1 matching over 8 bases. Trimming at V came to 6 bases and at J to 7 bases, leaving 10 bases not matched to a gene. The CDR3 covers 14 residues. Per the germline V gene, CDR1 is WSHSY and CDR2 is SAAADI. DNA for the CDR3: TGCGCCAGCAGCACCGGACAGGGCCATAGTGGCTACACCTTC. Translating it yields CASSTGQGHSGYTF.

This clonotype was seen repeatedly, ten times or more. V is TRBV29-1 and J is TRBJ2-7, with unresolved D. Germline CDR1 reads SQVTM; CDR2 reads ANQGSEA. CDR3 length: 12 amino acids. The V and J ends lost 6 bases and 4 bases respectively, with 13 bases between them. For the CDR3, the DNA is TGCAGCGTCAAGGGCAGAACTTACGAGCAGTACTTC. It codes for CSVKGRTYEQYF.

The chain joins TRBV3-1 to TRBJ1-1; D gene ambiguous. V was cut by 1 base and J by 5 bases, with 5 bases left in between. Germline V gene lookup returns CDR1 LGHDT and CDR2 YNNKEL (reference sequence). The CDR3 is made up of 12 amino acids. The CDR3 DNA sequence: TGTGCCAGCAGCCAAGGGGGTACTGAAGCTTTCTTT. It codes for CASSQGGTEAFF. Supplemented by reference TRBV3-1 and TRBJ1-1, the full variable domain reads DTAVSQTPKYLVTQMGNDKSIKCEQNLGHDTMYWYKQDSKKFLKIMFSYNNKELIINETVPNRFSPKSPDKAHLNLHINSLELGDSAVYFCASSQGGTEAFFGQGTRLTVV.

The V and J genes are TRBV28 and TRBJ1-2, with D possibly being TRBD1 (5 bases). The germline V gene encodes CDR1 MDHEN and CDR2 SYDVKM. V was trimmed by 9 bases and J by 7 bases, leaving 18 bases between them. The CDR3 is 13 amino acids. The CDR3 reads CASILPGGTGYTF. DNA of the CDR3: TGTGCCAGTATCCTACCCGGGGGGACTGGCTACACCTTC.

This clonotype has just a few counts. The chain joins TRBV4-1 to TRBJ2-5, with TRBD2 matching over 8 bases. The length of the CDR3 is 17 residues. Germline V gene lookup returns CDR1 MGHRA and CDR2 YSYEKL. V shed 3 bases and J 4 bases; nucleotides not matched to a gene: 13. The CDR3 here is CASSHGGLGGNGETQYF. In DNA form, the CDR3 reads TGCGCCAGCAGCCATGGGGGACTAGGTGGAAACGGAGAGACCCAGTACTTC.